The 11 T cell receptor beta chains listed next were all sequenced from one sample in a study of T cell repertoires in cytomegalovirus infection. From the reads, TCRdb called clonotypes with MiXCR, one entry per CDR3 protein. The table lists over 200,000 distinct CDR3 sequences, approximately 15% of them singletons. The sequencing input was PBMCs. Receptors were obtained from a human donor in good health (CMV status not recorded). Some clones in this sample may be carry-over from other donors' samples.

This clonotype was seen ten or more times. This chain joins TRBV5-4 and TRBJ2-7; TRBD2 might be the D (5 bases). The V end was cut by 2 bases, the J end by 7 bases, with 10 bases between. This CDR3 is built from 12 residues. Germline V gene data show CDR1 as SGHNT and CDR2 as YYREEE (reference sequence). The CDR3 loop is CASSFSTGEQYF. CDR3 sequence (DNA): TGTGCCAGCAGCTTCTCGACGGGGGAGCAGTACTTC.

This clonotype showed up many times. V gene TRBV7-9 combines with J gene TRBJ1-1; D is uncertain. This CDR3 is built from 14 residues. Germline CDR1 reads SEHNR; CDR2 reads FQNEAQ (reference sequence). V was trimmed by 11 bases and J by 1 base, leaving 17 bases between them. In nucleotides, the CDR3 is TGTGCCTCACAAGGTCGGACGGCGAACACTGAAGCTTTCTTT. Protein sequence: CASQGRTANTEAFF.

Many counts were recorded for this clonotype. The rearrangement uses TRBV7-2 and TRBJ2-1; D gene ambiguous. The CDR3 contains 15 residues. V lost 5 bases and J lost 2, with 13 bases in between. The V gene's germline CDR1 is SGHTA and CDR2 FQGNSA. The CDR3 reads CASSLPQRPYNEQFF. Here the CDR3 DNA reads TGTGCCAGCAGCCTCCCCCAACGTCCCTACAATGAGCAGTTCTTC. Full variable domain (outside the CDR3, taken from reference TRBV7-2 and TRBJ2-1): GAGVSQSPSNKVTEKGKDVELRCDPISGHTALYWYRQSLGQGLEFLIYFQGNSAPDKSGLPSDRFSAERTGGSVSTLTIQRTQQEDSAVYLCASSLPQRPYNEQFFGPGTRLTVL.

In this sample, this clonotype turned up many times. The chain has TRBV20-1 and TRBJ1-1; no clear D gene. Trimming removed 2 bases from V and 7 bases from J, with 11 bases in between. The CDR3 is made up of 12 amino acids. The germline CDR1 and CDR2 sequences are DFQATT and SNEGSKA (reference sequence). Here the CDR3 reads CSARLSGFEAFF. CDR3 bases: TGCAGTGCTAGACTCTCCGGATTTGAAGCTTTCTTT.

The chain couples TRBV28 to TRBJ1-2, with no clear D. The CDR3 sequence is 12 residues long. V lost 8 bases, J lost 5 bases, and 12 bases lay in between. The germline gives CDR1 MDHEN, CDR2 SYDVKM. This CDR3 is CASLEAPYGYTF. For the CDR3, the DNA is TGTGCCAGCCTCGAAGCCCCTTATGGCTACACCTTC.

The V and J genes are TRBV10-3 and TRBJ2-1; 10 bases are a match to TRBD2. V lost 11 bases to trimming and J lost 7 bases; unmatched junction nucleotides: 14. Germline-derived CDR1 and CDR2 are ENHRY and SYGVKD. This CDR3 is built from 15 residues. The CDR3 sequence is CAVTASGGRQNEQFF. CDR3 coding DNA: TGTGCCGTAACCGCTAGCGGGGGCCGCCAAAATGAGCAGTTCTTC.

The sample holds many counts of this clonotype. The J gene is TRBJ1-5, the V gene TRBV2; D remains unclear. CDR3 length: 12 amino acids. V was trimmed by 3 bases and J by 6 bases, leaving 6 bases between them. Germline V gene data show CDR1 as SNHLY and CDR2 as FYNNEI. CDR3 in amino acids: CASSDGGQPQHF. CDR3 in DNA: TGTGCCAGCAGTGATGGTGGTCAGCCCCAGCATTTT.

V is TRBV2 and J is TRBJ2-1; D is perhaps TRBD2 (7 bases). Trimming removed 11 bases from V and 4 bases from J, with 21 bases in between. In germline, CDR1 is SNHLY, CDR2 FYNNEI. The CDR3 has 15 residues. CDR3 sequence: CAQSSGRGPYNEQFF. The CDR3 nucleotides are TGTGCCCAGAGTTCTGGGCGGGGGCCGTACAATGAGCAGTTCTTC.

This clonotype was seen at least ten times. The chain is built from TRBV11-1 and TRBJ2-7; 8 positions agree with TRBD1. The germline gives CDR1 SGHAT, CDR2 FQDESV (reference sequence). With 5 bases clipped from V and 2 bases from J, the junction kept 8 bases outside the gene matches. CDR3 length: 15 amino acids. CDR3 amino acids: CASSPRTGLAYEQYF. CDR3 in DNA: TGTGCCAGCAGCCCGCGGACAGGGTTAGCCTACGAGCAGTACTTC.

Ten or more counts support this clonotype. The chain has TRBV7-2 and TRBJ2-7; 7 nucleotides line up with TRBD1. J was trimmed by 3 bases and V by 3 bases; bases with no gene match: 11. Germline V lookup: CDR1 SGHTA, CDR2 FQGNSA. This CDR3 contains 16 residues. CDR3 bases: TGTGCCAGCAGCTTTCGACAGGGATCGCTCTTCTACGAGCAGTACTTC. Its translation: CASSFRQGSLFYEQYF.

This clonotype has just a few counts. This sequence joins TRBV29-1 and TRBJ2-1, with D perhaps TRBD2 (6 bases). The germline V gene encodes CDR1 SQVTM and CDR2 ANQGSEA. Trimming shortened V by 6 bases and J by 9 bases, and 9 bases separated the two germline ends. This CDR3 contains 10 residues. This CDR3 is CSVPGLEQFF. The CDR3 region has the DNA TGCAGCGTGCCGGGACTTGAGCAGTTCTTC.